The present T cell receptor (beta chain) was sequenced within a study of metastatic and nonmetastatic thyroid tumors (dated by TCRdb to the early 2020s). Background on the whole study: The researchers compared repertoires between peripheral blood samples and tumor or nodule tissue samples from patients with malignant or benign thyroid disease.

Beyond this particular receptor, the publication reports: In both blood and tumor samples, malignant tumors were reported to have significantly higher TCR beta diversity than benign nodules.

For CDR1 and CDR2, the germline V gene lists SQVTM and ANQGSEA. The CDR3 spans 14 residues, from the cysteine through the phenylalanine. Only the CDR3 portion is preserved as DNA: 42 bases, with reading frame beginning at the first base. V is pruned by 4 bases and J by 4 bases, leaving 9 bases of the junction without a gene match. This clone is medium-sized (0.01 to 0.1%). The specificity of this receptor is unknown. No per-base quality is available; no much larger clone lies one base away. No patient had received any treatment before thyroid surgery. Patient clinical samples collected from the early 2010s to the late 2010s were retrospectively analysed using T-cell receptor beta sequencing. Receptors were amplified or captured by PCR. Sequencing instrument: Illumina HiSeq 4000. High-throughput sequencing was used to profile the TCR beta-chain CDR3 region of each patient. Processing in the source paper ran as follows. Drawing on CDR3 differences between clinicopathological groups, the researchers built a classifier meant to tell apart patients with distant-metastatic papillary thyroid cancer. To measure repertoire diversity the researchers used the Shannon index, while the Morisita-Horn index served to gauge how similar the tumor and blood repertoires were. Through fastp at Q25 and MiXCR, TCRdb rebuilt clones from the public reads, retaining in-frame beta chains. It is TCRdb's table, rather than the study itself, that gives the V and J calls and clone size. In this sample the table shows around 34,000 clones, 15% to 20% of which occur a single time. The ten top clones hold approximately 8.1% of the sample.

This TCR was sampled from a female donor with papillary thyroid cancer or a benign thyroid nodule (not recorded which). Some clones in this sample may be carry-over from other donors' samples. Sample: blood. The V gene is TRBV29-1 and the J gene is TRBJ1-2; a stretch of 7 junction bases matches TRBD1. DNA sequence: TGCAGCGTTGCTGAGGGGGCCACCGGCTATGGCTACACCTTC. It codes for CSVAEGATGYGYTF.